The 16 T cell receptor beta chains below come from one sample, sequenced in a study of identical twins. TCRdb redid the calling of the 5' RACE reads with MiXCR, one entry per CDR3 protein. This table has 650,000 to 750,000 distinct CDR3 sequences, less than 25% appearing once. This sample also appeared in a second study, on T cells expressing NK-cell markers.

Material: PBMCs. The origin of the receptors is a woman between 18 and 29 years old in good health.

The genes are TRBV4-3 and TRBJ2-5; TRBD2 is a possible D gene (6 bases). The CDR3 sequence is 16 residues long. CDR1 and CDR2 (germline): LGHNA, YSLEER. V dropped 0 bases and J dropped 4 bases, with 15 bases sitting between them. Here the CDR3 reads CASSQDRGTRRETQYF. CDR3 coding DNA: TGCGCCAGCAGCCAAGATCGGGGGACTCGGCGAGAGACCCAGTACTTC.

The V call is TRBV11-3, the J call TRBJ2-3, with D possibly TRBD2 on 5 matching bases. Trimming stripped 5 bases from V and 4 bases from J, with 7 bases between. The length of the CDR3 is 12 residues. Germline-derived CDR1 and CDR2 are SGHNT and YENEEA. The CDR3 nucleotides read TGTGCCAGCAGCGCCGGGGCAGATACGCAGTATTTT. Translating gives CASSAGADTQYF.

The rearrangement uses TRBV2 and TRBJ2-3; D not certain. This CDR3 has 12 residues. The germline gives CDR1 SNHLY, CDR2 FYNNEI. V lost 6 bases, J lost 2 bases, and 6 bases lay in between. In DNA, the CDR3 is TGTGCCAGCAGGGATGACACAGATACGCAGTATTTT. Its protein product is CASRDDTDTQYF.

This clonotype was seen a handful of times. The V gene is TRBV7-2, the J gene TRBJ2-7; D is unresolved. Germline V gene lookup returns CDR1 SGHTA and CDR2 FQGNSA. The CDR3 covers 14 residues. The V end was cut by 5 bases, the J end by 7 bases, with 18 bases between. The DNA for the CDR3 is TGTGCCAGCAGCACCCCCGGTCCTCTTTATGAGCAGTACTTC. The encoded protein is CASSTPGPLYEQYF.

This clonotype was counted only a few times. V and J are TRBV20-1 and TRBJ2-7, with TRBD2 matching 9 bases. V shed 1 base, J shed 1 base, and the junction held 5 bases outside the gene matches. There are 15 residues in the CDR3. The germline gives CDR1 DFQATT, CDR2 SNEGSKA (reference sequence). CDR3 coding DNA: TGCAGTGCTAGAGTGACGACTAGCGGATCCTACGAGCAGTACTTC. This translates into CSARVTTSGSYEQYF.

This clonotype was recorded a few times. The V and J genes are TRBV7-9 and TRBJ2-7; D not resolved. Trimming removed 1 base at V and 3 bases at J, with 10 bases between. CDR3 length equals 14 residues. Germline lookup yields CDR1 SEHNR and CDR2 FQNEAQ (reference sequence). CDR3 residues: CASSLGPSIYEQYF. The CDR3 DNA follows: TGTGCCAGCAGCTTAGGTCCCAGCATCTACGAGCAGTACTTC.

The CDR3 reads CASSFPTSGLSTDTQYF. The CDR3 DNA reads as TGTGCCAGCAGCTTCCCTACCTCGGGACTTAGCACAGATACGCAGTATTTT. The V call is TRBV13, the J call TRBJ2-3; D is possibly TRBD2 (6 bases). CDR3 length: 17 amino acids. V was shortened by 3 bases and J by 0 bases, with 16 bases between the two germline ends. Germline V gives CDR1 PRHDT, CDR2 FYEKMQ (reference sequence).

This clonotype was seen more than once but under ten times. The V and J genes are TRBV10-3 and TRBJ2-2; D gene ambiguous. V was pared by 0 bases and J by 4 bases, with 3 bases between. There are 13 residues in the CDR3. CDR1 and CDR2 (germline): ENHRY, SYGVKD. CDR3 sequence (DNA): TGTGCCATCAGTGAGTCTTTCACCGGGGAGCTGTTTTTT. Amino acids: CAISESFTGELFF.

The rearrangement links TRBV18 to TRBJ2-3; tentatively, D is TRBD2 (5 bases). The CDR3 is 14 residues long. Germline V CDR1 and CDR2: KGHSH, LQKENI. Trimming stripped 6 bases from V and 2 bases from J, with 12 bases between. Written as DNA, the CDR3 is TGTGCCAGCTCCCCCGGACTGAACACAGATACGCAGTATTTT. As protein: CASSPGLNTDTQYF.

This clonotype has a handful of counts. The V gene is TRBV4-2, the J gene TRBJ2-5, with D perhaps given as TRBD1 or TRBD2 (5 bases each). V was trimmed by 4 bases and J by 4 bases, leaving 19 bases between them. Germline V CDR1 and CDR2: LGHNA, YNFKEQ. This CDR3 has 16 residues. In DNA form, the CDR3 reads TGTGCCAGCAGCCGTCGAGCCATCGGTGGGGGAGAGACCCAGTACTTC. It encodes CASSRRAIGGGETQYF.

A few counts support this clonotype. The rearrangement links TRBV28 to TRBJ2-5; 7 bases fit TRBD2. Trimming removed 4 bases from V and 2 bases from J; junction bases left unmatched: 7. Looked up from germline, CDR1 is MDHEN and CDR2 is SYDVKM. The length of the CDR3 is 15 residues. CDR3 nucleotides: TGTGCCAGCAGTTCGCTGCTACTAGCGCAAGAGACCCAGTACTTC. Its translation is CASSSLLLAQETQYF.

This clonotype has a handful of counts. This chain joins TRBV5-5 and TRBJ2-1, with 9 bases lining up with TRBD2. This CDR3 has 16 amino acids. V was clipped by 0 bases and J by 5 bases; unmatched bases: 6. The germline gives CDR1 SGHKS, CDR2 YYEKEE (reference sequence). CDR3 sequence: CASSLVGASGNNEQFF. DNA for the CDR3: TGTGCCAGCAGCTTGGTGGGGGCTAGCGGGAACAATGAGCAGTTCTTC.

This clonotype was seen repeatedly, ten times or more. In nucleotides, the CDR3 is TGTGCCAGCAGCTCCGGGACAGGGATTGAAGCTTTCTTT. Translating it yields CASSSGTGIEAFF. The chain carries TRBV12-3 or TRBV12-4 and TRBJ1-1; 9 bases are shared with TRBD1. The J segment lost 7 bases and the V segment lost 6 bases, leaving 6 bases of the junction unmatched. CDR3 length equals 13 residues.

This clonotype was seen a handful of times. The chain links TRBV7-3 to TRBJ2-7, with a tentative D call TRBD1 (6 bases). The CDR3 contains 14 residues. Trimming took off 5 bases at V and 0 bases at J, with 11 bases between the two ends. Germline loops: CDR1 SGHTA, CDR2 FQGTGA. The DNA of the CDR3 is TGTGCCAGCAGCCCAGACAGGTTCTCCTACGAGCAGTACTTC. Amino acids: CASSPDRFSYEQYF.

This chain uses TRBV20-1 with TRBJ2-3; D not resolved. There are 14 residues in the CDR3. The V gene's germline CDR1 is DFQATT and CDR2 SNEGSKA (reference sequence). V shed 5 bases and J shed 2 bases, with 14 bases lying between them. CDR3 bases: TGCAGTGCTCTTCTCGGTGGCCACACAGATACGCAGTATTTT. It specifies CSALLGGHTDTQYF.

The table lists this clonotype with a few counts. The chain recombines TRBV29-1 with TRBJ1-1, with TRBD1 matching 10 bases. The CDR3 sequence is 12 residues long. Losses at the gene ends were 7 bases for V and 7 bases for J; bases not matched to a gene: 6. Germline V gene data show CDR1 as SQVTM and CDR2 as ANQGSEA. CDR3 in DNA: TGCAGCGGGGAGGACAGGGGGAGTGAAGCTTTCTTT. This encodes CSGEDRGSEAFF. Filled out from reference TRBV29-1 and TRBJ1-1, the complete variable domain reads SAVISQKPSRDICQRGTSLTIQCQVDSQVTMMFWYRQQPGQSLTLIATANQGSEATYESGFVIDKFPISRPNLTFSTLTVSNMSPEDSSIYLCSGEDRGSEAFFGQGTRLTVV.